This T cell receptor beta chain was sequenced during a study of blood T cell repertoires in COVID-19 (dated by TCRdb to about 2020). About the investigation overall: Samples covering the acute and convalescent phases of COVID-19 were provided by collaborators in the United States, Italy and Spain. The prospective study material was composed of cDNA or gDNA derived from T cells, B-cell-depleted T cells, or PBMCs. Subjects who had been exposed to COVID-19, were actively infected with it, or had recovered from it provided the deeply sampled blood TCRbeta repertoires that made up the dataset. The repertoires were released in a freely available public database meant as a resource for research on the immune response to SARS-CoV-2. Samples came from the ongoing ImmuneRACE study (first 160 participants) plus 1,254 subjects from 6 global collaborators. Nearly every sample came with metadata listing a de-identified subject ID, COVID-19 status, age in years and sex. HLA class I and class II types, where available, came from metadata supplied by the sample provider rather than from assay-based typing.

The research as a whole found: Clinical and demographic metadata were provided uncurated, with the amount varying by source and participant.

In the prospective study, participants were 18 to 89 years old, resided in 24 geographic areas of the United States, and were enrolled through a virtual design. To assign participants to cohorts, the prospective study relied on clinical history that participants themselves reported in a screening survey and a study questionnaire. ImmuneRACE Cohort 3 recovered participants were defined by two consecutive negative NP/OP PCR tests, healthcare professional clearance, or symptom resolution. In the prospective study, whole blood, serum and a nasopharyngeal or oropharyngeal swab were collected from each participant by mobile phlebotomists. Additional blood draws and questionnaires over an approximately two-month period could optionally be provided by prospective study participants. Before DNA extraction, blood samples from the prospective study were shipped at room temperature or frozen. The immunoSEQ Assay, a bias-controlled multiplex PCR, was used to amplify TCRbeta CDR3 regions from genomic DNA. The paper's data handling went like this. The number of nucleated cells in each sample was estimated by amplification of reference gene primers within the assay. To quantify the absolute abundance of each unique TCRbeta CDR3 rearrangement, sequence reads were collapsed and filtered. Productive Simpson clonality was computed per sample as the square root of Simpson's diversity index over productive rearrangements. The table comes from immuneACCESS by way of TCRdb, which keeps in-frame sequences with V and J called. Part of the clones is missing from these tables; in studies checked, under half for an unresolved V gene and the rest for unknown reasons. The V and J calls and clone size are taken from that table; D and trimming were inferred from the DNA. The sample records about 250,000 clones, around 89% of which are singletons. The top ten constitute less than 3% of the sample.

In the case of this clone: Its antigen remains unidentified. Per-nucleotide qualities are absent, and no much larger clonotype sits a single base away.

Reading the germline V gene gives CDR1 SGHTS and CDR2 YDEGEE. V sheds 4 bases and J sheds 3 bases, leaving 16 bases between their ends. Taken from cysteine to phenylalanine, the CDR3 has 15 residues. CDR3 DNA is the only sequence kept; it has 45 bases, read in frame from the first base. The origin of this receptor is a woman between 50 and 59 years old who had recovered from COVID-19. Sequenced input: PBMCs or T cells enriched from blood (not recorded which). The sequence joins TRBV5-8 to TRBJ1-1; tentative D gene TRBD1, with 5 bases matching. The CDR3 region: CASSHPRGRDTEAFF. The DNA sequence follows: TGTGCCAGCAGCCATCCGCGGGGGAGAGACACTGAAGCTTTCTTT.